The 29 T cell receptor beta chains presented below share a single source sample, sequenced in a study of blood T cell repertoires in COVID-19. The protocol was immunoSEQ multiplex PCR, while the TCRdb copy is restricted to in-frame clones and leaves out a portion. The data hold about 150,000 clones, with almost 85% observed a single time. Sequencing was performed on peripheral blood. Every receptor here comes from a human donor with acute or convalescent COVID-19. The donor label of this sample is uncertain.

Concerning this clone: One end of the junction is discordant with germline, which a read error may explain. V usage is TRBV5-1 and J usage is TRBJ1-1; D unclear. There are 11 residues in the CDR3. Germline V gene lookup returns CDR1 SGHRS and CDR2 YFSETQ. The CDR3 loop reads CASSLAEVRRF. In DNA form, the CDR3 reads TGCGCCAGCAGCTTGGCCGAGGTAAGAAGATTT. The full variable domain, completed using reference TRBV5-1 and TRBJ1-1, is KAGVTQTPRYLIKTRGQQVTLSCSPISGHRSVSWYQQTPGQGLQFLFEYFSETQRNKGNFPGRFSGRQFSNSRSEMNVSTLELGDSALYLCASSLAEVRRFGQGTRLTVV.

This clone has a handful of counts. The genes are TRBV6-1 and TRBJ1-1; D call uncertain. The CDR3 totals 13 residues. V was pared by 1 base and J by 5 bases, with 8 bases between. The V gene's germline CDR1 is MNHNS and CDR2 SASEGT. Written as DNA, the CDR3 is TGTGCCAGCAGTGAAGGGAGGGTTACTGAAGCTTTCTTT. Residues: CASSEGRVTEAFF.

The chain couples TRBV19 to TRBJ1-2, with 8 positions matching TRBD1. V lost 8 bases, J lost 4 bases, and 9 bases stayed unmatched. The CDR3 is made up of 14 amino acids. Germline loops: CDR1 LNHDA, CDR2 SQIVND (reference sequence). For the CDR3, the DNA is TGTGCCAGTCAAAGGGGACAGGAGACCTATGGCTACACCTTC. It encodes CASQRGQETYGYTF.

The rearrangement uses TRBV5-1 and TRBJ2-5; D not resolved. Germline CDR1 SGHRS, CDR2 YFSETQ. The V end lost 0 bases, the J end lost 4 bases, and 10 bases lay between the germline ends. This CDR3 contains 14 residues. The CDR3 region has the DNA TGCGCCAGCAGCTTGGGTCAGGTGGGAGAGACCCAGTACTTC. Its translation is CASSLGQVGETQYF.

CDR3 DNA sequence: TGTGCCAGCAGCCGATGGGAGGGCTTCTACGAGCAGTACTTC. This encodes CASSRWEGFYEQYF. The chain uses TRBV14 and TRBJ2-7; 7 bases align to TRBD2. The CDR3 totals 14 residues. CDR1 is SGHDN, CDR2 FVKESK, per germline. J lost 3 bases, V lost 4 bases, and 6 bases had no gene match.

This chain connects TRBV19 to TRBJ1-5; perhaps TRBD1 as D (6 bases). Germline V CDR1 and CDR2: LNHDA, SQIVND (reference sequence). Trimming removed 3 bases at V and 6 bases at J, with 15 bases between. The CDR3 spans 15 residues. The CDR3 here is CASSMADYRAQPQHF. In DNA, the CDR3 is TGTGCCAGTAGTATGGCCGATTACAGGGCTCAGCCCCAGCATTTT.

J is TRBJ1-2 and V is TRBV18; 7 bases are a match to TRBD1. The junction had 2 bases not matched to a gene; V was cut back by 3 bases and J by 1 base. Germline V lookup: CDR1 KGHSH, CDR2 LQKENI. The CDR3 length is 14 residues. The CDR3 region has the DNA TGTGCCAGCTCACCCTGGGACAGTAACTATGGCTACACCTTC. It yields the protein CASSPWDSNYGYTF.

The rearrangement uses TRBV30 and TRBJ1-6, with D unresolved. CDR1 is GTSNPN and CDR2 is SVGIG in the germline V gene (reference sequence). This CDR3 is 15 amino acids long. Trimming pared 0 bases from V and 4 bases from J, leaving 10 bases between. The CDR3 loop is CAWSVRELYNSPLHF. The CDR3 region has the DNA TGTGCCTGGAGTGTACGGGAACTTTATAATTCACCCCTCCACTTT.

This clone has just one count. This chain joins TRBV19 and TRBJ1-6; 7 positions match TRBD1. The trim removed 11 bases at V and 9 bases at J, leaving 19 bases unmatched. This CDR3 is 16 amino acids long. CDR1 is LNHDA, CDR2 SQIVND, per germline (reference sequence). This CDR3 is CASEGNGAAGGSPLHF. CDR3 nucleotides: TGTGCCTCCGAAGGAAATGGGGCCGCAGGGGGTTCACCCCTCCACTTT.

Only a few counts were recorded for this clone. The genes are TRBV4-2 and TRBJ1-2; TRBD1 might be the D (5 bases). CDR3 length equals 15 residues. Germline CDR1 is LGHNA and CDR2 is YNFKEQ. The germline V and J ends were trimmed by 1 base and 4 bases, with 13 bases remaining between them. The CDR3 DNA reads TGTGCCAGCAGCCAAGGCCCAGACAGCCCCTATGGCTACACCTTC. Translated: CASSQGPDSPYGYTF.

This clone has a handful of counts. The chain has TRBV7-2 and TRBJ2-5; 7 nucleotides align to TRBD2. V shed 5 bases, J shed 7 bases, and the junction held 7 bases outside the gene matches. The CDR3 is 13 residues long. Germline V gene sequence: CDR1 SGHTA, CDR2 FQGNSA. CDR3 residues: CASSRLGGGTQYF. As DNA, the CDR3 is TGTGCCAGCAGCCGCCTCGGCGGGGGGACCCAGTACTTC.

The rearrangement links TRBV3-1 (or the pseudogene TRBV3-2) to TRBJ2-5; the match to TRBD2 covers 7 bases. CDR3 length equals 15 residues. In germline, CDR1 is LGHDT, CDR2 YNNKEL (reference sequence). V lost 4 bases, J lost 2 bases, and 7 bases stayed unmatched. The DNA of the CDR3 is TGTGCCAGCAGCCCGCCGGCTAGCGGACAAGAGACCCAGTACTTC. It yields the protein CASSPPASGQETQYF.

This clone was seen only once. This chain joins TRBV9 and TRBJ2-3, with D tentatively TRBD1 (5 bases). This CDR3 region has 15 residues. CDR1 is SGDLS, CDR2 YYNGEE, per germline. V was clipped by 0 bases and J by 2 bases, with 10 bases between them. The DNA of the CDR3 is TGTGCCAGCAGCGTAGCAGGGTTATACACAGATACGCAGTATTTT. Translating it yields CASSVAGLYTDTQYF.

The gene calls are TRBV4-2 and TRBJ2-3; TRBD2 matches at 11 bases. The CDR3 has 17 amino acids. With V trimmed by 3 bases and J by 5 bases, 10 bases remained unmatched. In germline, CDR1 is LGHNA, CDR2 YNFKEQ. CDR3 nucleotide sequence: TGTGCCAGCAGCCAGCTACTAGCGGGGGAAGTCAAAGATACGCAGTATTTT. Protein product: CASSQLLAGEVKDTQYF.

Only a few counts were recorded for this clone. The chain employs TRBV9 and TRBJ1-2; 9 bases are a match to TRBD1. Per the germline V gene, CDR1 is SGDLS and CDR2 is YYNGEE. The ends lost 4 bases at V and 8 bases at J; junction bases unmatched: 12. This CDR3 has 15 residues. This CDR3 reads CASSPRGGQGSGYTF. The CDR3, as DNA: TGTGCCAGCAGCCCCCGGGGGGGACAGGGCTCCGGCTACACCTTC.

The chain combines TRBV30 with TRBJ1-1; possibly TRBD1 for D (6 bases). The ends were cut back, 2 bases at V and 3 bases at J, with 7 bases in the middle. This CDR3 contains 12 residues. Germline V gene sequence: CDR1 GTSNPN, CDR2 SVGIG (reference sequence). The CDR3 region has the DNA TGTGCCTGGAGTCCAGGGGACACTGAAGCTTTCTTT. It codes for CAWSPGDTEAFF.

The J gene is TRBJ1-1, the V gene TRBV21-1; the table's D call, TRBD1, has no DNA check behind it. TRBV21-1 represents a pseudogene. The CDR3 is 15 amino acids. The CDR3 is CASSKAEGAGAEAFF. The DNA of the CDR3 is TGTGCCAGCAGCAAAGCGGAGGGGGCGGGTGCTGAAGCTTTCTTT.

The count of this clone is one. The gene calls are TRBV5-1 and TRBJ2-3; D is unclear. The V end lost 4 bases, the J end lost 1 base, and 7 bases lay between the germline ends. CDR1 is SGHRS, CDR2 YFSETQ, per germline. The CDR3 spans 13 residues. The CDR3 sequence: CASSNQGTDTQYF. CDR3 nucleotide sequence: TGCGCCAGCAGCAACCAGGGCACAGATACGCAGTATTTT.

The chain carries TRBV5-1 and TRBJ1-6; D not certain. Germline V CDR1 and CDR2: SGHRS, YFSETQ. The germline V and J ends were trimmed by 0 bases and 0 bases, with 7 bases remaining between them. The CDR3 loop spans 16 amino acids. The CDR3 region is CASSLDRSSYNSPLHF. CDR3 bases: TGCGCCAGCAGCTTGGACAGAAGCTCCTATAATTCACCCCTCCACTTT.

The rearrangement joins TRBV3-1 (or the pseudogene TRBV3-2) to TRBJ1-1; no definite D call. The germline V gene encodes CDR1 LGHDT and CDR2 YNNKEL (reference sequence). Trimming shortened V by 2 bases and J by 4 bases, and 23 bases separated the two germline ends. CDR3 length equals 18 residues. DNA of the CDR3: TGTGCCAGCAGCCAAAGAGGCCTTTATACTCCTCGGAGCACTGAAGCTTTCTTT. This translates into CASSQRGLYTPRSTEAFF.

This chain connects TRBV9 to TRBJ2-3, with D perhaps TRBD2 (6 bases). The V and J ends lost 3 bases and 6 bases respectively, with 8 bases between them. Germline values: CDR1 SGDLS, CDR2 YYNGEE. This CDR3 has 12 amino acids. The CDR3 spells CASSGGGDTQYF. The CDR3 DNA follows: TGTGCCAGCAGCGGTGGGGGGGATACGCAGTATTTT. Based on the CDR3 plus reference TRBV9 and TRBJ2-3, the full variable domain is DSGVTQTPKHLITATGQRVTLRCSPRSGDLSVYWYQQSLDQGLQFLIQYYNGEERAKGNILERFSAQQFPDLHSELNLSSLELGDSALYFCASSGGGDTQYFGPGTRLTVL.

This clone was picked up one time. The genes are TRBV10-3 and TRBJ2-3, with D tentatively TRBD1 (7 bases). The CDR3 runs 15 residues. CDR1 is ENHRY, CDR2 SYGVKD, per germline. The V and J ends lost 11 bases and 4 bases respectively, with 22 bases between them. The CDR3 protein is CASRRQGGIADTQYF. CDR3 sequence (DNA): TGTGCCTCCCGAAGACAGGGAGGTATCGCAGATACGCAGTATTTT.

This rearrangement joins TRBV3-1 (or the pseudogene TRBV3-2) to TRBJ2-3, with TRBD2 matching 9 bases. J gave up 4 bases and V 1 base, and 6 bases lay outside the gene matches. Per the germline V gene, CDR1 is LGHDT and CDR2 is YNNKEL (reference sequence). The CDR3 totals 16 residues. The CDR3 nucleotides are TGTGCCAGCAGCCAAGCGGGCGGGGGGGGCGCAGATACGCAGTATTTT. It is translated as CASSQAGGGGADTQYF.

The chain carries TRBV5-1 and TRBJ2-1, with 10 bases fitting TRBD2. From germline, CDR1 is SGHRS and CDR2 YFSETQ. This CDR3 spans 13 amino acids. V gave up 8 bases and J gave up 8 bases; unmatched junction bases: 7. The CDR3: CASKRGGRDEQFF. In DNA form, the CDR3 reads TGCGCCAGTAAGCGGGGGGGCCGCGATGAGCAGTTCTTC.

The genes are TRBV5-4 and TRBJ1-4; 9 nucleotides match TRBD1. V was clipped by 9 bases and J by 8 bases; unmatched bases: 8. CDR1 and CDR2 (germline): SGHNT, YYREEE (reference sequence). CDR3 length: 13 residues. The DNA of the CDR3 is TGTGCCACCTTGGACAGGGGAGGGGAAAAACTGTTTTTT. It is translated as CATLDRGGEKLFF.

Here the CDR3 reads CASSQEDGGSAAQYF. DNA for the CDR3: TGTGCCAGCAGCCAAGAGGACGGGGGGTCGGCGGCCCAGTACTTC. V usage is TRBV4-2 and J usage is TRBJ2-5, with 7 bases lining up with TRBD2. This CDR3 comprises 15 residues. J was trimmed by 9 bases and V by 0 bases; bases with no gene match: 10. Germline lookup yields CDR1 LGHNA and CDR2 YNFKEQ.

The rearrangement joins TRBV5-8 to TRBJ1-5; 12 nucleotides line up with TRBD1. The CDR3 has 14 residues. The V and J ends lost 7 bases and 6 bases, in that order; junction bases with no gene match: 5. Germline-derived CDR1 and CDR2 are SGHTS and YDEGEE. The CDR3 nucleotides are TGTGCCAGCGGGGACAGGGGGCGAATTCAGCCCCAGCATTTT. It encodes CASGDRGRIQPQHF.

The rearrangement joins TRBV28 to TRBJ1-1, with D uncertain. Per the germline V gene, CDR1 is MDHEN and CDR2 is SYDVKM. Trimming stripped 9 bases from V and 1 base from J, with 6 bases between. CDR3 length equals 11 residues. DNA of the CDR3: TGTGCCAGTTACAGGAACACTGAAGCTTTCTTT. Amino acid sequence: CASYRNTEAFF.

The chain uses TRBV6-5 and TRBJ1-2, with D perhaps matching TRBD1 (5 bases). CDR3 length: 14 residues. Germline CDR1 MNHEY, CDR2 SVGAGI. Trimming took 8 bases from V and 6 from J, leaving 19 bases between them. The CDR3 spells CASGKDQGWNGYTF. The CDR3 DNA reads TGTGCCAGCGGCAAGGATCAGGGTTGGAATGGCTACACCTTC.